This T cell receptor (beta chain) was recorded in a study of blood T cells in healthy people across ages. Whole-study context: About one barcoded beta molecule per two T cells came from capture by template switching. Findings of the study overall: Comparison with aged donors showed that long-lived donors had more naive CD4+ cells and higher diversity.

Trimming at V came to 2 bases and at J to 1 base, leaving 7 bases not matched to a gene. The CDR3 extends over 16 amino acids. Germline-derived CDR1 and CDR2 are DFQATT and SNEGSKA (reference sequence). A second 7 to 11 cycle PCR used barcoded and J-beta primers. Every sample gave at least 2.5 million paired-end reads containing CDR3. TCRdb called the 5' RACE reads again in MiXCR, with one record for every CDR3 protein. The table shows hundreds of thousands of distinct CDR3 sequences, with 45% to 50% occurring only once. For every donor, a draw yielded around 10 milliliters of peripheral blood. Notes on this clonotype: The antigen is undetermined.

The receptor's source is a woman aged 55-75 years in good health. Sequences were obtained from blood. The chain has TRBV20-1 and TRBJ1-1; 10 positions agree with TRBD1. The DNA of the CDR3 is TGCAGTGCTAGAAAGGGGGACAGGGGCCCGAACACTGAAGCTTTCTTT. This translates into CSARKGDRGPNTEAFF.